Listed here is a single TCR beta chain. Its antigen has not been determined. The sample holds no much larger clone one base away, and base qualities are not on file. This sample is drawn from a study of T cell repertoires in cytomegalovirus infection (dated by TCRdb to about 2019). Background on the whole study: Alongside well-studied HLA-B-restricted epitopes, the peptide stimulations were aimed at recently identified HLA-C-restricted CMV epitopes, whose presentation resists viral immunomodulation. Donor HLA type was relevant to the analysis, as public TCR beta signatures indicated carriage of CMV infection together with the matching HLA type.

The paper as a whole reports these results and caveats: Cumulative frequency of public TCR beta family members discriminated carriers of CMV infection plus the relevant HLA type in this cohort and an independent 352-donor cohort. The ex vivo response was dominated by HLA-C-restricted CMV-specific TCR beta clonotypes, which also provided the single most frequent clonotype in two of eight donors.

Reading the label with the study, this specimen's treatment or condition is: in vitro stimulation with specific CMV peptide epitopes to enrich CMV-specific T cells. This sample was sequenced with an Illumina HiSeq 1500. TCRdb redid the processing of the public reads, applying fastp at Q25 and MiXCR, and retained in-frame beta chains. Each CDR3 protein appears once, grouped with its most common genes and DNA. The sample has around 750,000 distinct CDR3 sequences on record, over 25% of them singletons. The top ten clones comprise over 10% of the sample. This sample comprised cultured CD8+ T cells from PBMCs, obtained from culture after CMV antigen stimulation. The clonotype was recovered from a human donor in good health (CMV status not recorded). Some clones in this sample may be carry-over from other donors' samples.

The CDR3 here reads CASSLSRLSDTQYF. At the DNA level, the sequence is TGTGCCAGCAGTTTATCCCGACTATCAGATACGCAGTATTTT. The chain links TRBV12-3 or TRBV12-4 with TRBJ2-3, and perhaps TRBD2 as D gene, on 5 matching bases. The CDR3 runs 14 residues from the cysteine to the phenylalanine. This entry keeps only the CDR3 DNA: 42 bases, framed from base 1. V and J are truncated by 2 bases and 4 bases respectively, leaving an intervening sequence of 10 bases.